One sample yielded the 14 T cell receptor beta chains listed below, sequenced in a study of control samples from healthy donors and cancer patients. The method was immunoSEQ multiplex PCR; TCRdb's version includes in-frame clones alone and lacks a portion of them. The sample holds roughly 29,000 clones, roughly 85% seen once. The specimen sequenced was PBMCs. The receptors shown here come from a man aged 55 to 70 with head and neck cancer.

This chain uses TRBV28 with TRBJ1-1; weak D call: TRBD1 (6 bases). From germline, CDR1 is MDHEN and CDR2 SYDVKM. Trimming removed 4 bases at V and 4 bases at J, with 16 bases between. The CDR3 sequence is 15 residues long. The CDR3 coding sequence is TGTGCCAGCAGTTCTACAGGGCGGTGGGCCACTGAAGCTTTCTTT. Its translation is CASSSTGRWATEAFF.

The J gene is TRBJ2-7, the V gene TRBV5-1; no reliable D call. Germline CDR1 reads SGHRS; CDR2 reads YFSETQ. Trimming left V 4 bases short and J 4 bases short, with 9 bases between. The CDR3 loop spans 12 amino acids. CDR3 in DNA: TGCGCCAGCAGCCTCGACCTATACGAGCAGTACTTC. Translating gives CASSLDLYEQYF.

The CDR3 here is CASSVVGATKGEQYF. For the CDR3, the DNA is TGTGCCAGCAGCGTAGTTGGGGCAACTAAGGGCGAGCAGTACTTC. The J gene is TRBJ2-7, the V gene TRBV9, with D possibly TRBD1 on 5 matching bases. The V end lost 0 bases, the J end lost 6 bases, and 16 bases lay between the germline ends. CDR3 size: 15 residues. Germline V lookup: CDR1 SGDLS, CDR2 YYNGEE.

V usage is TRBV6-6 and J usage is TRBJ2-3; a possible D gene is TRBD1 (5 bases). Germline CDR1 and CDR2: MNHNY and SVGAGI (reference sequence). V was cut by 0 bases and J by 3 bases, with 7 bases left in between. The CDR3 is 14 amino acids. The CDR3 region is CASSYSDRTDTQYF. The CDR3 region has the DNA TGTGCCAGCAGTTACTCAGACAGAACAGATACGCAGTATTTT.

The CDR3 here is CASSADSRREQFF. In DNA, the CDR3 is TGTGCCAGCAGCGCCGACAGCCGTCGGGAGCAGTTCTTC. The J gene is TRBJ2-1, the V gene TRBV11-3, with D possibly being TRBD1 (5 bases). V dropped 5 bases and J dropped 10 bases, with 15 bases sitting between them. CDR3 length equals 13 residues. Germline loops: CDR1 SGHNT, CDR2 YENEEA.

The chain recombines TRBV19 with TRBJ2-7, with D uncertain. CDR1 and CDR2 from the germline V gene are LNHDA and SQIVND (reference sequence). Deletions cut 0 bases from V and 0 bases from J, with 9 bases between. The CDR3 is 15 residues long. CDR3 sequence (DNA): TGTGCCAGTAGTATAGAGGTCGGCACCTCCTACGAGCAGTACTTC. It specifies CASSIEVGTSYEQYF.

CDR3 DNA sequence: TGTGCCAGCAGCTTAACAGGAGTGGCCACTGAAGCTTTCTTT. Its translation: CASSLTGVATEAFF. The rearrangement uses TRBV5-4 and TRBJ1-1, with D maybe TRBD1 (5 bases). CDR1 is SGHNT and CDR2 is YYREEE in the germline V gene (reference sequence). V lost 2 bases, J lost 4 bases, and 12 bases lay in between. The CDR3 totals 14 residues.

This clone was counted only a few times. This chain joins TRBV11-2 and TRBJ2-7; 11 bases fit TRBD2. CDR1 is SGHAT and CDR2 is FQNNGV in the germline V gene. V shed 5 bases, J shed 6 bases, and the junction held 6 bases outside the gene matches. The CDR3 extends over 14 amino acids. The CDR3: CASSHLAGGGEQYF. CDR3 nucleotides: TGTGCCAGCAGCCACTTAGCGGGAGGGGGCGAGCAGTACTTC.

The V call is TRBV27, the J call TRBJ1-6, with TRBD1 matching over 7 bases. After removal of 8 bases from V and 7 bases from J, the junction contained 8 bases not matched to a gene. Germline loops: CDR1 MNHEY, CDR2 SMNVEV (reference sequence). This CDR3 has 14 amino acids. CDR3 protein: CASRFRDRNSPLHF. The CDR3 region has the DNA TGTGCCAGCCGATTTCGGGACAGAAATTCACCCCTCCACTTT.

The gene calls are TRBV14 and TRBJ2-7; D is undetermined. Trimming removed 3 bases at V and 4 bases at J, with 4 bases between. CDR3 length: 11 residues. CDR1 is SGHDN and CDR2 is FVKESK in the germline V gene. The CDR3 here is CASSQGYEQYF. DNA of the CDR3: TGTGCCAGCAGCCAGGGGTACGAGCAGTACTTC.

As regards this clone: One end of the junction varies from germline; a read error may be responsible. This chain uses TRBV27 with TRBJ1-1; 7 positions match TRBD1. Germline CDR1 is MNHEY and CDR2 is SMNVEV (reference sequence). The CDR3 loop spans 14 amino acids. The DNA for the CDR3 is TGTGCCGGCAGTTTATCGGACAGGATCACTGAAGCTTTCTTT. Its translation: CAGSLSDRITEAFF.

The V call is TRBV2, the J call TRBJ1-6; TRBD1 is a possible D gene (5 bases). The V end was cut by 7 bases, the J end by 6 bases, with 13 bases between. The CDR3 is 14 residues long. CDR1 is SNHLY and CDR2 is FYNNEI in the germline V gene. As DNA, the CDR3 is TGTGCCAGCAACGGTCTCGGGGCTAATTCACCCCTCCACTTT. Translation gives CASNGLGANSPLHF.

This chain connects TRBV7-9 to TRBJ2-5; D could derive from TRBD1 or TRBD2 (5 bases each). The CDR3 covers 14 residues. The germline V and J ends were trimmed by 1 base and 6 bases, with 12 bases remaining between them. Germline-derived CDR1 and CDR2 are SEHNR and FQNEAQ (reference sequence). The CDR3 sequence is CASSLGGSRKTQYF. CDR3 nucleotide sequence: TGTGCCAGCAGCTTAGGGGGGAGTAGGAAGACCCAGTACTTC.

The rearrangement joins TRBV4-1 to TRBJ2-7; 11 bases agree with TRBD1. Trimming cost V 0 bases and J 3 bases; bases outside gene matches: 7. Germline CDR1 and CDR2: MGHRA and YSYEKL. The CDR3 covers 17 residues. As DNA, the CDR3 is TGCGCCAGCAGCCAAGAAACCGGGACAGGGGGTCGCTACGAGCAGTACTTC. Its translation is CASSQETGTGGRYEQYF.